The clone carrying this TCR beta chain was detected only a few times. Its target is not known. This entry belongs to a study of blood T cells in healthy people across ages. Germline V gives CDR1 MNHEY, CDR2 SVGAGI. V was shortened by 6 bases and J by 7 bases, with 10 bases between the two germline ends. This CDR3 is built from 12 residues. The second PCR ran about 6 to 12 cycles with a sample-barcoded 5' primer and J-beta primers. MiXCR was run by TCRdb on the 5' RACE reads, yielding one entry per CDR3 protein. The sample holds some 690,000 distinct CDR3 sequences, 22% seen once. The study, taken as a whole, reports: In older individuals, TCR beta diversity per million T cells was lower, falling roughly linearly with age. Among long-lived donors, naive CD4+ cells were more numerous and diversity higher than in aged donors.

There were healthy Caucasian individuals from Russia, aged about 6 to 95, serving as donors. This TCR derives from a man between 65 and 85 years old in good health. Sequences were obtained from blood. The gene calls are TRBV6-5 and TRBJ2-1; D possibly uses TRBD1 or TRBD2 (5 bases each). The chain's CDR3 is CASSQRGNEQFF. In DNA, the CDR3 is TGTGCCAGCAGCCAGAGGGGTAATGAGCAGTTCTTC.